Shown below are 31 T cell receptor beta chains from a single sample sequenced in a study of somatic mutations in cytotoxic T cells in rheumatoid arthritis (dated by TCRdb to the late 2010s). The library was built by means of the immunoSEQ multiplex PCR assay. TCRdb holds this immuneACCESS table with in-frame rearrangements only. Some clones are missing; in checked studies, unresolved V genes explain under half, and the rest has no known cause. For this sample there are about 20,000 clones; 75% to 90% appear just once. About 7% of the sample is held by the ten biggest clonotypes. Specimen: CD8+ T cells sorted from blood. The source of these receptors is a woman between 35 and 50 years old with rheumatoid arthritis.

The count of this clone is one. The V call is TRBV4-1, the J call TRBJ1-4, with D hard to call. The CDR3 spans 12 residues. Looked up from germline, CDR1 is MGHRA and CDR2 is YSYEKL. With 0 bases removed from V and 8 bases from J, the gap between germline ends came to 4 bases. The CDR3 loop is CASSQDQEKLFF. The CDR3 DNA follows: TGCGCCAGCAGCCAAGATCAGGAAAAACTGTTTTTT.

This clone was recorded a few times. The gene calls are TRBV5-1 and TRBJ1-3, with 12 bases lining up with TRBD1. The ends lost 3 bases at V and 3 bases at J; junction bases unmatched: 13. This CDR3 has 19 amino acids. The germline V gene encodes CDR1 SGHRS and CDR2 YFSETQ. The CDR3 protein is CASSSPSGTGGADGNTIYF. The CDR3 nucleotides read TGCGCCAGCAGCTCACCGTCCGGGACAGGGGGCGCGGATGGAAACACCATATATTTT.

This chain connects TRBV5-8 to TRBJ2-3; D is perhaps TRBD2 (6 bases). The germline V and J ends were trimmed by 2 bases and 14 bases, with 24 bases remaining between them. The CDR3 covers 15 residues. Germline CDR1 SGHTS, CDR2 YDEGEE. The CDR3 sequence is CASSFGGSLPTLGYF. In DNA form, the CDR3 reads TGTGCCAGCAGCTTTGGGGGGTCATTGCCCACTCTCGGGTATTTT.

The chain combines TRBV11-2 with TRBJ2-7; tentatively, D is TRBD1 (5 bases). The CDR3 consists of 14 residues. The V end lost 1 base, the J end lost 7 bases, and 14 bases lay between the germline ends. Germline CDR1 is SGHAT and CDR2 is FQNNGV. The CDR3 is CASSLGGRVIEQYF. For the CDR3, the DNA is TGTGCCAGCAGCTTAGGAGGCAGGGTCATAGAGCAGTACTTC.

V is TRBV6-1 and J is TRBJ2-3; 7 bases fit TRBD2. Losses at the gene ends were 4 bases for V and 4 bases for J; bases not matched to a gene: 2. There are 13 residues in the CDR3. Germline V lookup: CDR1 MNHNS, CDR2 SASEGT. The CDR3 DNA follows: TGTGCCAGCAGTGGCCGGGAGGCAGATACGCAGTATTTT. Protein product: CASSGREADTQYF.

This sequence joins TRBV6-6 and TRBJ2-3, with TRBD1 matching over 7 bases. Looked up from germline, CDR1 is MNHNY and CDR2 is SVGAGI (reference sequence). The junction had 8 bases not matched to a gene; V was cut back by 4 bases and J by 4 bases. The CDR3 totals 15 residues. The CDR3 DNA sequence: TGTGCCAGCAGTTCGGTTGTCGACAGGGCAGATACGCAGTATTTT. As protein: CASSSVVDRADTQYF.

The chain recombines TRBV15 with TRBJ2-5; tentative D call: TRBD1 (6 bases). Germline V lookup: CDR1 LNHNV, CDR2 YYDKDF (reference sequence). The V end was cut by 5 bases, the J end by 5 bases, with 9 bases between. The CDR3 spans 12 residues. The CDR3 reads CATSRDIETQYF. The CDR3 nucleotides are TGTGCCACCAGCCGGGACATTGAGACCCAGTACTTC.

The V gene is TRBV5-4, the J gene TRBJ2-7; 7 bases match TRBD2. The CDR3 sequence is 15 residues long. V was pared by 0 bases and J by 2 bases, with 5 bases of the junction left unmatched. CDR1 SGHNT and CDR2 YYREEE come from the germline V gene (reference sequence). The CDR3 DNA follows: TGTGCCAGCAGCTTGGTTGGGGGAGGGACCTACGAGCAGTACTTC. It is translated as CASSLVGGGTYEQYF.

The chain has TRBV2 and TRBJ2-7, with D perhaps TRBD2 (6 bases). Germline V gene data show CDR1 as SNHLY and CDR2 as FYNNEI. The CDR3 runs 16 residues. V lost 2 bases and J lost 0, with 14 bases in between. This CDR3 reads CASSERYGGASYEQYF. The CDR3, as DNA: TGTGCCAGCAGTGAAAGGTACGGGGGAGCCTCCTACGAGCAGTACTTC. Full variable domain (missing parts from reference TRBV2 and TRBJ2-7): EPEVTQTPSHQVTQMGQEVILRCVPISNHLYFYWYRQILGQKVEFLVSFYNNEISEKSEIFDDQFSVERPDGSNFTLKIRSTKLEDSAMYFCASSERYGGASYEQYFGPGTRLTVT.

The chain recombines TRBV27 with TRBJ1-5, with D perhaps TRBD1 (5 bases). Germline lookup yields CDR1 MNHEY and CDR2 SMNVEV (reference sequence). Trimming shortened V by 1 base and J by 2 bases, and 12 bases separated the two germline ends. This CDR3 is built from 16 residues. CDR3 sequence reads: CASSLYKGYGNQPQHF. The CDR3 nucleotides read TGTGCCAGCAGTTTATATAAGGGGTACGGCAATCAGCCCCAGCATTTT.

The CDR3 here is CASSRLAGGSTDTQYF. CDR3 bases: TGTGCCAGCAGCCGTCTAGCGGGGGGGAGCACAGATACGCAGTATTTT. The chain has TRBV7-9 and TRBJ2-3; 12 bases match TRBD2. V trimming: 5 bases; J trimming: 0 bases; junction bases outside the gene matches: 3. Germline V CDR1 and CDR2: SEHNR, FQNEAQ (reference sequence). The CDR3 is 16 residues long.

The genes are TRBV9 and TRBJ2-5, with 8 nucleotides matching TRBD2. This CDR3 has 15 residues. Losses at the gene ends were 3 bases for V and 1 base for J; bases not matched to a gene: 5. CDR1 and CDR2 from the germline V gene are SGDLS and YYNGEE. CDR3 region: CASSAELAAQETQYF. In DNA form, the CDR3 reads TGTGCCAGCAGCGCCGAACTAGCGGCCCAAGAGACCCAGTACTTC. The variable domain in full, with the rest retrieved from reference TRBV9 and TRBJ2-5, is DSGVTQTPKHLITATGQRVTLRCSPRSGDLSVYWYQQSLDQGLQFLIQYYNGEERAKGNILERFSAQQFPDLHSELNLSSLELGDSALYFCASSAELAAQETQYFGPGTRLLVL.

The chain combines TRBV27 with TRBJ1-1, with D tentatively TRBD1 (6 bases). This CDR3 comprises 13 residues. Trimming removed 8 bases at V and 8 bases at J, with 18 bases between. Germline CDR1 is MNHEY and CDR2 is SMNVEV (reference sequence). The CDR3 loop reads CASPRGGRGEAFF. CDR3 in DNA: TGTGCCAGCCCTCGAGGAGGGAGGGGGGAAGCTTTCTTT.

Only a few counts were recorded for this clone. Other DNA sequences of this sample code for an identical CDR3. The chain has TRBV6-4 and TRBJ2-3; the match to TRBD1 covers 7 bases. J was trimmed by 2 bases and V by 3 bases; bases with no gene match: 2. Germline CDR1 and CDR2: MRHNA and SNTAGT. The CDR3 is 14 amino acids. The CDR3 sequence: CASSEGGSTDTQYF. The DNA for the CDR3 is TGTGCCAGCAGTGAAGGGGGCTCCACAGATACGCAGTATTTT.

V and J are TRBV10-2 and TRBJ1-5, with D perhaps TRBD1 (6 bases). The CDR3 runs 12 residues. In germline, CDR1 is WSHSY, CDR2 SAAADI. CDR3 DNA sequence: TGCGCTTCCCGGGACATCAATCAGCCCCAGCATTTT. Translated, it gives CASRDINQPQHF.

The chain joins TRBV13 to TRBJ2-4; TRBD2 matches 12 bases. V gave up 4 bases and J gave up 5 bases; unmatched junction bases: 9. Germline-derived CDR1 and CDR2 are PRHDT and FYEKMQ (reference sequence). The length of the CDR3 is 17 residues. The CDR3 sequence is CASSSRLAGAPQNIQYF. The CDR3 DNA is TGTGCCAGCAGCTCCCGACTAGCGGGGGCCCCACAAAACATTCAGTACTTC.

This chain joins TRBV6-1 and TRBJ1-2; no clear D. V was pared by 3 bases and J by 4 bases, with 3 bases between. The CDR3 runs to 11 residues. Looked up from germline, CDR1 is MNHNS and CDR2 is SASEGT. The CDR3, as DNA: TGTGCCAGCAGTGACAGCTATGGCTACACCTTC. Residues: CASSDSYGYTF.

CDR3 nucleotides: TGTGCCAGCAATGGACTAGCGGCCAATGAGCAGTTCTTC. Residues: CASNGLAANEQFF. The chain has TRBV6-5 and TRBJ2-1, with 10 positions matching TRBD2. CDR3 length: 13 amino acids. The germline V gene encodes CDR1 MNHEY and CDR2 SVGAGI. With 7 bases clipped from V and 6 bases from J, the junction kept 3 bases outside the gene matches.

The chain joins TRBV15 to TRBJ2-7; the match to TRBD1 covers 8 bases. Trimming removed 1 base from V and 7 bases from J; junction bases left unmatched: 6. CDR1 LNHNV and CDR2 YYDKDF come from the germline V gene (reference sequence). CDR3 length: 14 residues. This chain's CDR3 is CATSRGDRSTEQYF. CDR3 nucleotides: TGTGCCACCAGCAGAGGGGACAGGTCCACTGAGCAGTACTTC.

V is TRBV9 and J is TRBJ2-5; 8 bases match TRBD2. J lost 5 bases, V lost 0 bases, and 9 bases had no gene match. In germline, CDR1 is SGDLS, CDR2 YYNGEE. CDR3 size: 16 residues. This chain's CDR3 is CASSVASGGVWETQYF. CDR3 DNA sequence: TGTGCCAGCAGCGTAGCTTCGGGGGGGGTCTGGGAGACCCAGTACTTC. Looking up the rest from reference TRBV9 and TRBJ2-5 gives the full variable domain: DSGVTQTPKHLITATGQRVTLRCSPRSGDLSVYWYQQSLDQGLQFLIQYYNGEERAKGNILERFSAQQFPDLHSELNLSSLELGDSALYFCASSVASGGVWETQYFGPGTRLLVL.

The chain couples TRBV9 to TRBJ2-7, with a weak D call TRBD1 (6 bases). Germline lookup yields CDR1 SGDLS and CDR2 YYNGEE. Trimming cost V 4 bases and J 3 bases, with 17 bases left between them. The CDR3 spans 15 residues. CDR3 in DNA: TGTGCCAGCAGCCCAGATGGGGCAGGGGACTACGAGCAGTACTTC. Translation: CASSPDGAGDYEQYF. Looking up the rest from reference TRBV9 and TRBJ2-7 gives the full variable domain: DSGVTQTPKHLITATGQRVTLRCSPRSGDLSVYWYQQSLDQGLQFLIQYYNGEERAKGNILERFSAQQFPDLHSELNLSSLELGDSALYFCASSPDGAGDYEQYFGPGTRLTVT.

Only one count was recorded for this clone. CDR3 region: CASSSRDREVSEAFF. The CDR3 DNA follows: TGTGCCAGTAGTTCCCGGGACAGGGAAGTTAGTGAAGCTTTCTTT. This chain joins TRBV19 and TRBJ1-1; 9 nucleotides line up with TRBD1. Germline CDR1 LNHDA, CDR2 SQIVND (reference sequence). The CDR3 contains 15 residues. Unmatched junction bases numbered 11, after V lost 5 bases and J lost 7 bases.

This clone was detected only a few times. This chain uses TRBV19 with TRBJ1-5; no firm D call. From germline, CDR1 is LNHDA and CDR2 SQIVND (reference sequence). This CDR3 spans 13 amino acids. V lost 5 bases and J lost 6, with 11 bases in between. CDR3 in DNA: TGTGCCAGTAGTCTTGACTTGGGTCAGCCCCAGCATTTT. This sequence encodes CASSLDLGQPQHF.

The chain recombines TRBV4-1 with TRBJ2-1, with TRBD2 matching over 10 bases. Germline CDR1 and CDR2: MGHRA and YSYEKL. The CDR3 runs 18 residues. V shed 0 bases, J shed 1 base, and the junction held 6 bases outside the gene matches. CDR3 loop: CASSQDLTSGLSYNEQFF. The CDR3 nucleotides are TGCGCCAGCAGCCAAGATCTGACTAGCGGGCTGTCCTACAATGAGCAGTTCTTC.

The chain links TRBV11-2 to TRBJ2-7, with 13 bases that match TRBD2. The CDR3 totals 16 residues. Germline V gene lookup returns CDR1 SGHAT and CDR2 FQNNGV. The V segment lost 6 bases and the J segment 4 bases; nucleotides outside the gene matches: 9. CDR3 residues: CASRGGLAGFRYEQYF. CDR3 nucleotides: TGTGCCAGCAGGGGGGGACTAGCGGGATTCAGATACGAGCAGTACTTC.

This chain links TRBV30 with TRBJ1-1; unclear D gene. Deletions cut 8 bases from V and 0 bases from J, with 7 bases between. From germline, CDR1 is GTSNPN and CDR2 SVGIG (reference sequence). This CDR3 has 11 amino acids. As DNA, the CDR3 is TGTGCCGGAGGGATGAACACTGAAGCTTTCTTT. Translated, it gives CAGGMNTEAFF.

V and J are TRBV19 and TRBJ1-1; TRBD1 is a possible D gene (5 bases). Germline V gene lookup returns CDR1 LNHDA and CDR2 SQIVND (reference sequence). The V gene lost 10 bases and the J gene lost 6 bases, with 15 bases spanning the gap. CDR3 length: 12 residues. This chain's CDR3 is CATAGKLPEAFF. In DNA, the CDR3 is TGTGCCACCGCAGGGAAATTGCCTGAAGCTTTCTTT. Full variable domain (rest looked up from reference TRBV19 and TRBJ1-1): DGGITQSPKYLFRKEGQNVTLSCEQNLNHDAMYWYRQDPGQGLRLIYYSQIVNDFQKGDIAEGYSVSREKKESFPLTVTSAQKNPTAFYLCATAGKLPEAFFGQGTRLTVV.

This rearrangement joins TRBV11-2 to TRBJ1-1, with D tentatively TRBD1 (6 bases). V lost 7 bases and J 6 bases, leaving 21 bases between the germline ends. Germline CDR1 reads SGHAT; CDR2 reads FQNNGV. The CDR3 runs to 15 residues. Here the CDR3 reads CASTKWGGVGSEAFF. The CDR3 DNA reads TGTGCCAGCACCAAGTGGGGGGGCGTGGGGTCTGAAGCTTTCTTT. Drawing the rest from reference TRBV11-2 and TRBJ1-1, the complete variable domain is EAGVAQSPRYKIIEKRQSVAFWCNPISGHATLYWYQQILGQGPKLLIQFQNNGVVDDSQLPKDRFSAERLKGVDSTLKIQPAKLEDSAVYLCASTKWGGVGSEAFFGQGTRLTVV.

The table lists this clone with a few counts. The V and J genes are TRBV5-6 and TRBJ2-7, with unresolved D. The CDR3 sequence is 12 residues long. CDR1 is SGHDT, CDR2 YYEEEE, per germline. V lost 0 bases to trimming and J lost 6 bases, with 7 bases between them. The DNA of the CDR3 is TGTGCCAGCAGCTTGGGAGGAGCCGAGCAGTACTTC. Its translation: CASSLGGAEQYF.

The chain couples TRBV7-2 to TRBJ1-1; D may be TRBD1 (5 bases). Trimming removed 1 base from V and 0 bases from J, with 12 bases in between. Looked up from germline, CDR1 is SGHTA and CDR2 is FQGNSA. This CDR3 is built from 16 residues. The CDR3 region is CASSLEAGYLNTEAFF. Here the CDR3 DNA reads TGTGCCAGCAGCTTAGAAGCAGGGTACCTGAACACTGAAGCTTTCTTT.

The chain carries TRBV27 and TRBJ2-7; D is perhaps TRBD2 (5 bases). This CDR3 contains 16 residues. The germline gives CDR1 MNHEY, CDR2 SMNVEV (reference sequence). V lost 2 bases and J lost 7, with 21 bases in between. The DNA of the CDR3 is TGTGCCAGCAGTTTAATAGGAGGACCCCTGGAATCAGAGCAGTACTTC. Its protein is CASSLIGGPLESEQYF.